The clone carrying this T cell receptor beta chain came up many times. There were TCR beta CDR3 regions amplified from RNA transcripts. The TCR CDR3 was amplified in a first-round RT-PCR using the HTBI primer set. From the multiplex PCR reads, TCRdb called clonotypes with MiXCR, one entry per CDR3 protein. The sample contains 100,000 to 130,000 distinct CDR3 sequences, 15% to 20% of which appear only once. Trimming left V 0 bases short and J 2 bases short, with 20 bases between. CDR1 and CDR2 (germline): LGHNA, YNFKEQ. This CDR3 region has 19 residues. The source of the sample is a study of T cells in Graves' hyperthyroidism and ophthalmopathy. Graves' hyperthyroidism without ophthalmopathy progression within 18 months was termed stable.

This sequence originates from a woman aged 50 to 60 with Graves' hyperthyroidism. Source material: blood. V usage is TRBV4-2 and J usage is TRBJ1-3; D may be TRBD1 (6 bases). The DNA for the CDR3 is TGTGCCAGCAGCCAAGATCGGGGCGGGACACCGCTCGCTGGAAACACCATATATTTT. The encoded protein is CASSQDRGGTPLAGNTIYF.